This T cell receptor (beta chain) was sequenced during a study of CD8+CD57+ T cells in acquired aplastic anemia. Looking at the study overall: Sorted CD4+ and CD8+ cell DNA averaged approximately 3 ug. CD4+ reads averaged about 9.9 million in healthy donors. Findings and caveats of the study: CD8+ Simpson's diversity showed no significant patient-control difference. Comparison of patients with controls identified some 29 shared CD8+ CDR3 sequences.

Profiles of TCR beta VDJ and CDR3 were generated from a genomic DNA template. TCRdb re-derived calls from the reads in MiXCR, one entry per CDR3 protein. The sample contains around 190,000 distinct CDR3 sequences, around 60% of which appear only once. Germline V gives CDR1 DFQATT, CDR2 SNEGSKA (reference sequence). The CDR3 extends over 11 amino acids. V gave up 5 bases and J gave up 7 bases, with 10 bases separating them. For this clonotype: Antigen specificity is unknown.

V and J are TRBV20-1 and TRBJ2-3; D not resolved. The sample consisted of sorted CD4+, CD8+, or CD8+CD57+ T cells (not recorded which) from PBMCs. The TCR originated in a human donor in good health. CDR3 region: CSAWVGNTQYF. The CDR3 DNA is TGCAGTGCTTGGGTGGGGAATACGCAGTATTTT.